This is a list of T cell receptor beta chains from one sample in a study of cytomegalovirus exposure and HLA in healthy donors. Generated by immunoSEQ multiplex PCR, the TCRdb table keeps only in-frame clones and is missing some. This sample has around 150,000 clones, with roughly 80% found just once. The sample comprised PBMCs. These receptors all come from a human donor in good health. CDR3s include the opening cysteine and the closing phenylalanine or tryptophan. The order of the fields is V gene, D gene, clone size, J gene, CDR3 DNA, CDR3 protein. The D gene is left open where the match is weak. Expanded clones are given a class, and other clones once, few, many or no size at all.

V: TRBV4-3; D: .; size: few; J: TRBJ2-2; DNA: TGCGCCAGCAGCCAAGATCCGCTACCCGGTCCGGGGGTCGTCACCGGGGAGCTGTTTTTT; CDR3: CASSQDPLPGPGVVTGELFF
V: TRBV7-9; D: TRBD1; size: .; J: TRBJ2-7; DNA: TGTGCCAGCAGCCCCCAATCGGGACAGGGTGTGAGGGAGCAGTACTTC; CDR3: CASSPQSGQGVREQYF
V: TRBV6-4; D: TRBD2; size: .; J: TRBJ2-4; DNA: TGTGCCAGCAGGGAAAGACTAGCGGGGTACAAAAACATTCAGTACTTC; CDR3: CASRERLAGYKNIQYF
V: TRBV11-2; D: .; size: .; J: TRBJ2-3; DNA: TGTGCCAGCAGCTTAGTAGGAGGCACAGATACGCAGTATTTT; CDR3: CASSLVGGTDTQYF
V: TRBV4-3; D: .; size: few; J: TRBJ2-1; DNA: TGCGCCAGCAGCCAAGCCCCCCTCGGGGCGGGGGCCGCGAATGAGCAGTTCTTC; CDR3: CASSQAPLGAGAANEQFF
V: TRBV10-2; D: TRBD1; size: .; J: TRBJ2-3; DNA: TGCGCCAGCGGAGGACAGGGGGCAGATACGCAGTATTTT; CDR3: CASGGQGADTQYF
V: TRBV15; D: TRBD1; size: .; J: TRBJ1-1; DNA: TGTGCCACCAGCAGAGATAGGAGGACAGGGATGTTGAACACTGAAGCTTTCTTT; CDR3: CATSRDRRTGMLNTEAFF
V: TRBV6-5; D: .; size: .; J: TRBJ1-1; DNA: TGTGCCAGCGGTCGCAGGAACACTGAAGCTTTCTTT; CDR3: CASGRRNTEAFF
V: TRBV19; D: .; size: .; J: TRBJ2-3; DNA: TGTGCCAGTAGTACCCGGTCGGGAGATACGCAGTATTTT; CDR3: CASSTRSGDTQYF
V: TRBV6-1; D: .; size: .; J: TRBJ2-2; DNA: TGTGCTAGCAGGTTACTTAACACCGGGGAGCTGTTTTTT; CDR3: CASRLLNTGELFF
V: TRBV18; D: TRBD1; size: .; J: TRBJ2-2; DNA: TGTGCCAGCTCACTCGCAGGGGGCGCAACCGGGGAGCTGTTTTTT; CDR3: CASSLAGGATGELFF
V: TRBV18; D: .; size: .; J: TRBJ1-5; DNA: TGTGCCAGCTCACCATCACGACAGGACAATCAGCCCCAGCATTTT; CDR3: CASSPSRQDNQPQHF
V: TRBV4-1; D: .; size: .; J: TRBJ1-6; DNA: TGCGCCAGCAGCCAAGAAGAGGGTTCACCCCTCCACTTT; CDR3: CASSQEEGSPLHF
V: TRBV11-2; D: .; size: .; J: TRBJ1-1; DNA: TGTGCCAGCAGCTCCAGGGGGAACACTGAAGCTTTCTTT; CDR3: CASSSRGNTEAFF
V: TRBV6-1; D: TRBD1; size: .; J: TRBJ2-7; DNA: TGTGCCAGCAGCGCACAGGGGGCTGTGTCAAACGAGCAGTACTTC; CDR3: CASSAQGAVSNEQYF
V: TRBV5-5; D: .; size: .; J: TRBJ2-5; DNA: TGTGCCAGCAGCTTGTATATACGGGAGACCCAGTACTTC; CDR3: CASSLYIRETQYF
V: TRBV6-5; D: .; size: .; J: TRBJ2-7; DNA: TGTGCCAGTCTTAAAAACAGGGATACCTACGAGCAGTACTTC; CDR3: CASLKNRDTYEQYF
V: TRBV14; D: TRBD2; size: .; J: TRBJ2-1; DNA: TGTGCCAGCAGCTACGGGACTAGCCCCCACAATGAGCAGTTCTTC; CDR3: CASSYGTSPHNEQFF